This T cell receptor (beta chain) was documented in a study of CD8+ T cells in alopecia areata. About the research overall: People stayed on tofacitinib for 6 to 18 months, then stopped the drug for 6 months.

Trimming took 4 bases from V and 2 from J, leaving 13 bases between them. The CDR3 has 14 residues. CDR1 is SGHDT, CDR2 YYEEEE, per germline. This clone was seen a handful of times. Its antigen is unidentified. The authors extracted RNA and reverse transcribed it into cDNA as the sequencing template. Clones were read by immunoSEQ multiplex PCR, and TCRdb kept only the in-frame ones, dropping some. The top ten hold 10% to 15% of the sample, which has 190,000 or so clones, under 60% seen once. Whole-study results and caveats: Clonality was higher in lesional than normal scalp, especially in alopecia totalis/universalis. Under tofacitinib, numerous expanded lesional clonotypes remained detectable in scalp and blood.

Treatment here: oral pan-JAK inhibitor, 5-10 mg twice daily. Starting from PBMCs, sorting isolated CD4+ and CD8+ T cells. This TCR derives from a human donor with alopecia areata. The V and J genes are TRBV5-6 and TRBJ2-7, with D possibly TRBD1 on 5 matching bases. The sequenced sample was CD8+ T cells sorted from blood, obtained at week 24, from a patient treated with tofacitinib. CDR3 sequence reads: CASSHPPGTYEQYF. CDR3 bases: TGTGCCAGCAGCCATCCCCCAGGGACCTACGAGCAGTACTTC. Variable domain in full (rest from reference TRBV5-6 and TRBJ2-7): DAGVTQSPTHLIKTRGQQVTLRCSPKSGHDTVSWYQQALGQGPQFIFQYYEEEERQRGNFPDRFSGHQFPNYSSELNVNALLLGDSALYLCASSHPPGTYEQYFGPGTRLTVT.